A selection of T cell receptor beta chains follows, all from one sample in a study of T cell responses to AZD1222 COVID-19 vaccine. Here immunoSEQ multiplex PCR was the method, and the copy in TCRdb shows in-frame clones only, minus some. The data show around 85,000 clones, 75% to 90% seen once. Sequencing used peripheral blood, obtained 28 days after the second AZD1222 dose. These receptors all come from an adult who received the AZD1222 COVID-19 vaccine. Each CDR3 is given with its conserved first and last residue. Fields, in order: D gene, V gene, CDR3 length, J gene, clone size, CDR3 protein, CDR3 DNA. D genes are given only for firm matches. Clone size is not always given. Where it is, it says once, few, many or a class for expanded clones.

NA	TRBV19	15	TRBJ1-5	once	CASIPRGGGFQPQHF	TGTGCCAGTATTCCGAGGGGGGGAGGATTCCAGCCCCAGCATTTT
TRBD1	TRBV29-1	16	TRBJ2-6	NA	CSVGRGPSSGANVLTF	TGCAGCGTTGGTAGGGGGCCGAGCTCTGGGGCCAACGTCCTGACTTTC
TRBD1	TRBV6-5	15	TRBJ2-3	NA	CASSIGQGATDTQYF	TGTGCCAGCAGCATAGGACAGGGGGCTACAGATACGCAGTATTTT
NA	TRBV12-3/TRBV12-4	13	TRBJ1-5	NA	CASSRGDGQPQHF	TGTGCCAGCAGCAGGGGTGACGGTCAGCCCCAGCATTTT
TRBD1	TRBV10-2	14	TRBJ1-2	NA	CASREGQGAFGYTF	TGCGCCAGCAGAGAGGGACAGGGGGCCTTTGGCTACACCTTC
TRBD1	TRBV2	16	TRBJ1-4	NA	CASRGQAGGFNEKLFF	TGTGCCAGCAGGGGACAGGCAGGGGGATTTAATGAAAAACTGTTTTTT
TRBD2	TRBV4-1	16	TRBJ2-3	NA	CASSPRLAGGTDTQYF	TGCGCCAGCAGCCCCCGGCTAGCGGGGGGCACAGATACGCAGTATTTT
NA	TRBV11-2	18	TRBJ1-1	NA	CASRPLFAGAKTNTEAFF	TGTGCCAGCAGACCCCTTTTTGCGGGGGCGAAAACGAACACTGAAGCTTTCTTT
TRBD1	TRBV27	15	TRBJ1-5	few	CASRDGTGGRQPQHF	TGTGCCAGCAGAGATGGGACAGGGGGGCGTCAGCCCCAGCATTTT
NA	TRBV10-3	14	TRBJ1-2	NA	CAISESLLKVGYTF	TGTGCCATCAGTGAGTCGTTACTAAAGGTTGGCTACACCTTC
NA	TRBV21-1	17	TRBJ1-5	NA	CASSSSRDRGQGQPQHF	TGTGCCAGCAGCTCCAGCAGGGACAGGGGGCAAGGGCAGCCCCAGCATTTT
NA	TRBV5-4	14	TRBJ2-1	once	CASSTYTGNNEQFF	TGTGCCAGCAGCACATATACTGGAAACAATGAGCAGTTCTTC
NA	TRBV30	13	TRBJ1-1	NA	CAWDRQMNTEAFF	TGTGCCTGGGATCGACAGATGAACACTGAAGCTTTCTTT